Shown below are 21 T cell receptor beta chains from a single sample sequenced in a study of cytomegalovirus exposure and HLA in healthy donors. Amplification used 60 Vbeta primers and 13 Jbeta primers. Produced via immunoSEQ multiplex PCR; TCRdb's table is partial and in-frame only. The sample lists 150,000 to 200,000 clones; around four fifths were seen once. Sequences were obtained from PBMCs. These receptors originate from a man aged 25-40 years in good health and CMV-seronegative.

The genes are TRBV6-6 and TRBJ2-7; 9 bases match TRBD1. The CDR3 has 14 amino acids. Trimming cost V 6 bases and J 2 bases; bases outside gene matches: 5. Germline CDR1 is MNHNY and CDR2 is SVGAGI (reference sequence). DNA of the CDR3: TGTGCCAGCAGGGGGGGACAGGGCCCCTACGAGCAGTACTTC. Encoded protein: CASRGGQGPYEQYF.

This clone was observed a handful of times. As DNA, the CDR3 is TGTGCCAGCAGACCGGACAGGGTAAGCCATCAGCCCCAGCATTTT. The encoded protein is CASRPDRVSHQPQHF. The chain recombines TRBV6-5 with TRBJ1-5, with TRBD1 matching 8 bases. The CDR3 is 15 amino acids. V shed 6 bases, J shed 5 bases, and the junction held 9 bases outside the gene matches. Germline CDR1 is MNHEY and CDR2 is SVGAGI.

This rearrangement joins TRBV7-2 to TRBJ2-5; perhaps TRBD1 as D (6 bases). Germline CDR1 is SGHTA and CDR2 is FQGNSA. V was cut by 0 bases and J by 4 bases, with 12 bases left in between. The CDR3 length is 15 residues. The CDR3 protein is CASSLAGAGGETQYF. In DNA, the CDR3 is TGTGCCAGCAGCTTAGCGGGGGCAGGAGGAGAGACCCAGTACTTC.

This CDR3 is CASSWPSTQYF. For the CDR3, the DNA is TGTGCCAGCAGCTGGCCGTCTACGCAGTATTTT. The chain carries TRBV5-8 and TRBJ2-3; D is ambiguous. The CDR3 is made up of 11 amino acids. Germline CDR1 reads SGHTS; CDR2 reads YDEGEE. V shed 3 bases and J shed 8 bases, with 7 bases lying between them.

The chain employs TRBV11-3 and TRBJ2-3, with 9 bases aligning to TRBD2. CDR3 length: 15 amino acids. Trimming removed 5 bases from V and 5 bases from J; junction bases left unmatched: 8. CDR1 and CDR2 (germline): SGHNT, YENEEA. This CDR3 is CASSPRLAEVDTQYF. CDR3 bases: TGTGCCAGCAGCCCCAGACTAGCGGAGGTAGATACGCAGTATTTT.

The chain employs TRBV4-3 and TRBJ2-1; 11 nucleotides agree with TRBD1. Germline CDR1 LGHNA, CDR2 YSLEER. V dropped 0 bases and J dropped 8; count of bases not matched to a gene: 9. The CDR3 consists of 17 residues. The CDR3 here is CASSQDMPDRGLYEQFF. The CDR3 DNA sequence: TGCGCCAGCAGCCAAGATATGCCGGACAGGGGGCTTTATGAGCAGTTCTTC.

V usage is TRBV4-3 and J usage is TRBJ1-2; no reliable D call. The length of the CDR3 is 16 residues. The ends were cut back, 3 bases at V and 8 bases at J, with 22 bases in the middle. CDR1 LGHNA and CDR2 YSLEER come from the germline V gene. In nucleotides, the CDR3 is TGCGCCAGCAGCCACGGAAGCGGTGAGGGTAGAGGAGGCTACACCTTC. Translated, it gives CASSHGSGEGRGGYTF.

V gene TRBV4-2 combines with J gene TRBJ1-2; 8 nucleotides align to TRBD1. Looked up from germline, CDR1 is LGHNA and CDR2 is YNFKEQ. CDR3 length: 15 residues. The J segment lost 4 bases and the V segment lost 0 bases, leaving 4 bases of the junction unmatched. The CDR3 nucleotides are TGTGCCAGCAGCCAAGAACAGGGGGTCGGCTATGGCTACACCTTC. Its translation is CASSQEQGVGYGYTF.

The CDR3: CAWSPSGMNTGELFF. The CDR3 coding sequence is TGTGCCTGGAGTCCGAGCGGGATGAACACCGGGGAGCTGTTTTTT. V is TRBV30 and J is TRBJ2-2; 7 positions agree with TRBD2. This CDR3 contains 15 residues. The germline V gene encodes CDR1 GTSNPN and CDR2 SVGIG (reference sequence). V lost 2 bases and J lost 1; bases outside the gene matches: 4. Full variable domain (missing parts from reference TRBV30 and TRBJ2-2): SQTIHQWPATLVQPVGSPLSLECTVEGTSNPNLYWYRQAAGRGLQLLFYSVGIGQISSEVPQNLSASRPQDRQFILSSKKLLLSDSGFYLCAWSPSGMNTGELFFGEGSRLTVL.

This clone came up once. This chain joins TRBV6-1 and TRBJ2-7; TRBD2 matches at 8 bases. This CDR3 comprises 14 residues. The V and J ends lost 6 bases and 5 bases, in that order; junction bases with no gene match: 9. Germline V gene lookup returns CDR1 MNHNS and CDR2 SASEGT. CDR3 amino acids: CASRASGPVHEQYF. The CDR3 DNA is TGTGCCAGCAGAGCTAGCGGGCCTGTCCACGAGCAGTACTTC.

Concerning this clone itself: The same CDR3 can be traced to other DNA sequences in this sample. The V call is TRBV14, the J call TRBJ2-1, with 11 bases matching TRBD2. Germline lookup yields CDR1 SGHDN and CDR2 FVKESK. J lost 7 bases, V lost 4 bases, and 6 bases had no gene match. The length of the CDR3 is 15 residues. The CDR3 region is CASSLLAGGRNEQFF. CDR3 nucleotide sequence: TGTGCCAGCAGCCTCCTAGCGGGGGGAAGGAATGAGCAGTTCTTC. Full variable domain (missing parts from reference TRBV14 and TRBJ2-1): EAGVTQFPSHSVIEKGQTVTLRCDPISGHDNLYWYRRVMGKEIKFLLHFVKESKQDESGMPNNRFLAERTGGTYSTLKVQPAELEDSGVYFCASSLLAGGRNEQFFGPGTRLTVL.

The chain is built from TRBV5-6 and TRBJ1-4; 7 bases are shared with TRBD1. The length of the CDR3 is 14 residues. CDR1 and CDR2 from the germline V gene are SGHDT and YYEEEE. V lost 5 bases to trimming and J lost 0 bases; unmatched junction nucleotides: 1. The CDR3 coding sequence is TGTGCCAGCAGTGGGACAGCAACTAATGAAAAACTGTTTTTT. Translation: CASSGTATNEKLFF.

The chain joins TRBV28 to TRBJ2-5, with D perhaps TRBD1 (5 bases). The germline gives CDR1 MDHEN, CDR2 SYDVKM. Trimming took off 6 bases at V and 1 base at J, with 12 bases between the two ends. The CDR3 totals 14 residues. The CDR3 here is CASRGPGIQETQYF. The CDR3 nucleotides are TGTGCCAGCAGGGGGCCGGGCATCCAAGAGACCCAGTACTTC.

The V and J genes are TRBV19 and TRBJ2-7, with 11 bases that match TRBD1. The CDR3 extends over 14 amino acids. Germline CDR1 reads LNHDA; CDR2 reads SQIVND (reference sequence). Losses at the gene ends were 6 bases for V and 4 bases for J; bases not matched to a gene: 5. CDR3 nucleotides: TGTGCCAGTAGCCGGACAGGGGGCATGTACGAGCAGTACTTC. Protein sequence: CASSRTGGMYEQYF.

This clone was picked up one time. The V gene is TRBV6-6, the J gene TRBJ1-5; possible D gene TRBD1, 6 bases. Germline CDR1 and CDR2: MNHNY and SVGAGI (reference sequence). The V end lost 6 bases, the J end lost 8 bases, and 20 bases lay between the germline ends. This CDR3 contains 15 residues. The CDR3 DNA reads as TGTGCCAGCAGCCCGAGGACAGCTCTCCGGGAGCCCCAGCATTTT. Protein: CASSPRTALREPQHF.

The rearrangement joins TRBV28 to TRBJ2-3; 7 bases are shared with TRBD1. V dropped 3 bases and J dropped 5; count of bases not matched to a gene: 8. CDR1 is MDHEN and CDR2 is SYDVKM in the germline V gene. The CDR3 has 15 residues. The CDR3 loop reads CASSFGGQNRDTQYF. In DNA, the CDR3 is TGTGCCAGCAGTTTTGGGGGACAGAACCGAGATACGCAGTATTTT.

V is TRBV23-1 and J is TRBJ1-4; D may be TRBD1 (5 bases). TRBV23-1 is an ORF, and what it does is uncertain. This CDR3 region has 18 residues. Trimming stripped 0 bases from V and 10 bases from J, with 24 bases between. CDR3 DNA: TGCGCCAGCAGTCAATCGAACAGGCGGAACCGATCCGCAGGAAAACTGTTTTTT. It is translated as CASSQSNRRNRSAGKLFF.

The chain couples TRBV28 to TRBJ1-1, with TRBD1 as a possible D gene (6 bases). V lost 7 bases, J lost 1 base, and 13 bases lay in between. The germline V gene has CDR1 MDHEN and CDR2 SYDVKM. CDR3 length: 14 residues. The CDR3 region has the DNA TGTGCCAGCACCGAAAGGGGGAGGAACACTGAAGCTTTCTTT. It codes for CASTERGRNTEAFF.

This clone was recorded only once. The V and J genes are TRBV7-2 and TRBJ2-5; 7 bases are shared with TRBD2. V was pared by 2 bases and J by 2 bases, with 14 bases of the junction left unmatched. Per germline, CDR1 SGHTA and CDR2 FQGNSA. The CDR3 extends over 18 amino acids. The DNA of the CDR3 is TGTGCCAGCAGCTTAATGGGAGGGAGTAGCACCTTTCAAGAGACCCAGTACTTC. It yields the protein CASSLMGGSSTFQETQYF.

This chain uses TRBV18 with TRBJ1-1; 11 bases line up with TRBD1. The CDR3 has 15 residues. The J segment lost 4 bases and the V segment lost 3 bases, leaving 4 bases of the junction unmatched. Germline V gene sequence: CDR1 KGHSH, CDR2 LQKENI. The CDR3 loop is CASSPFGTGGTEAFF. CDR3 nucleotide sequence: TGTGCCAGCTCACCCTTTGGGACAGGGGGCACTGAAGCTTTCTTT.

The V and J genes are TRBV4-1 and TRBJ2-3, with TRBD2 identical over 13 bases. CDR3 length equals 19 residues. The germline V gene has CDR1 MGHRA and CDR2 YSYEKL. J gave up 1 base and V 4 bases, and 11 bases lay outside the gene matches. The CDR3 reads CASSRETSGRLIGTDTQYF. The CDR3 coding sequence is TGCGCCAGCAGCCGGGAGACTAGCGGGAGGCTTATCGGCACAGATACGCAGTATTTT.